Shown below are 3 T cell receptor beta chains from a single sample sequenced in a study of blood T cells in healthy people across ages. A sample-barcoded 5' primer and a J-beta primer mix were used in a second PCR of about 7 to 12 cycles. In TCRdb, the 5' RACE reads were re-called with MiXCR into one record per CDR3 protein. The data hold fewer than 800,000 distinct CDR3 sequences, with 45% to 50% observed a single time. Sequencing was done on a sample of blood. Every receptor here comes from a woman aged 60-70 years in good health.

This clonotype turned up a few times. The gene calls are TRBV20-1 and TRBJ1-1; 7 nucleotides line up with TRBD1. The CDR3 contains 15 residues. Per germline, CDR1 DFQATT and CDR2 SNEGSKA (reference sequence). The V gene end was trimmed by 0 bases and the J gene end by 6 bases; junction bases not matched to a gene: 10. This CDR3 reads CSARDENRGGAEAFF. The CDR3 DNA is TGCAGTGCTAGAGACGAGAACAGGGGCGGGGCTGAAGCTTTCTTT.

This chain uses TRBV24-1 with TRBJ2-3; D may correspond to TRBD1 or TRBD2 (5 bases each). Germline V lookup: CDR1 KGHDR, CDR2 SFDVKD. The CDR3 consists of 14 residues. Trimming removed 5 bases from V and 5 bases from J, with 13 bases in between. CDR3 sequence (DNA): TGTGCCACCAGTGTTGGGGGAGTGGAAGATACGCAGTATTTT. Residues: CATSVGGVEDTQYF.

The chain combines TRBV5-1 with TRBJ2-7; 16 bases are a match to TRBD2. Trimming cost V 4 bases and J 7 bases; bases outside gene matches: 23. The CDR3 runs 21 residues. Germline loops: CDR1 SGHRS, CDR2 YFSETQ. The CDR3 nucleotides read TGCGCCAGCAGCACGCCGTCCGGGACTAGCGGGAGGGGAGGTATCTACGATGAGCAGTACTTC. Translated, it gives CASSTPSGTSGRGGIYDEQYF.